These 5 T cell receptor beta chains were sequenced from one sample in a study of neurological immune-mediated disorders (dated by TCRdb to about 2019). Library preparation employed 5' RACE. Sequencer: Illumina HiSeq 2500. TCRdb cleaned the public reads at Q25 with fastp, built clones with MiXCR and kept in-frame beta chains. Each entry is one CDR3 protein sequence, shown with its most common DNA and genes. The sample table holds 87,000 or so distinct CDR3 sequences, of which roughly 3.5% were seen once. Clones ranked in the top ten supply around 2.7% of the sample. Sample: PBMCs. The receptors were gathered from a woman between 45 and 65 years old with multiple sclerosis.

Ten or more counts support this clonotype. The rearrangement joins TRBV29-1 to TRBJ1-3; D may be TRBD1 (5 bases). Germline V lookup: CDR1 SQVTM, CDR2 ANQGSEA. V lost 5 bases to trimming and J lost 8 bases, with 16 bases between them. The CDR3 sequence is 13 residues long. CDR3 DNA sequence: TGCAGCGTTCAGCCGGGGACCAAGGACACCATATATTTT. Its protein is CSVQPGTKDTIYF. The whole variable domain, remainder taken from reference TRBV29-1 and TRBJ1-3, is SAVISQKPSRDICQRGTSLTIQCQVDSQVTMMFWYRQQPGQSLTLIATANQGSEATYESGFVIDKFPISRPNLTFSTLTVSNMSPEDSSIYLCSVQPGTKDTIYFGEGSWLTVV.

This clonotype was seen repeatedly, ten times or more. V usage is TRBV7-2 and J usage is TRBJ2-3; 10 bases are a match to TRBD2. The CDR3 runs to 15 residues. V lost 6 bases, J lost 6 bases, and 9 bases stayed unmatched. Germline V gene sequence: CDR1 SGHTA, CDR2 FQGNSA. CDR3 DNA: TGTGCCAGCAGTTTCAGCGGGGGGGCGCCTGATACGCAGTATTTT. It yields the protein CASSFSGGAPDTQYF.

Regarding this clonotype: This may be a read error, as it is one base from a much larger clone. The chain carries TRBV5-1 and TRBJ1-5, with no clear D. In germline, CDR1 is SGHRS, CDR2 YFSETQ. CDR3 length: 15 amino acids. The CDR3 DNA follows: TGCGCCAGCAGCCCGGAGGCGGCAGGCAATCAGCCCCAGAATTTT. It specifies CASSPEAAGNQPQNF.

This clonotype was counted at least ten times. The chain couples TRBV2 to TRBJ1-6; D remains ambiguous. V lost 3 bases and J 9 bases, leaving 21 bases between the germline ends. The germline CDR1 and CDR2 sequences are SNHLY and FYNNEI. The CDR3 spans 17 residues. The CDR3 here is CASSDPRVDSALSPLHF. For the CDR3, the DNA is TGTGCCAGCAGTGATCCTCGAGTCGACTCTGCTCTTTCACCCCTCCACTTT.

Many counts were recorded for this clonotype. The chain employs TRBV7-3 and TRBJ2-1; 9 positions match TRBD1. Germline V gene data show CDR1 as SGHTA and CDR2 as FQGTGA. Trimming cost V 2 bases and J 2 bases; bases outside gene matches: 1. The CDR3 length is 15 residues. DNA of the CDR3: TGTGCCAGCAGCTTAGGGACAGGGCCCTACAATGAGCAGTTCTTC. Protein product: CASSLGTGPYNEQFF.